The rows below give T cell receptor beta chains drawn from one sample of a study of cytomegalovirus exposure and HLA in healthy donors. Clones were sequenced by immunoSEQ multiplex PCR, and TCRdb holds only the in-frame ones, with some missing. Found here are 97,000 or so clones, around 9.6% of them singletons; the top ten hold roughly 4.7%. The source material was PBMCs. These receptors were obtained from a man in his fifties in good health and CMV-seropositive. CDR3s include the opening cysteine and the closing phenylalanine or tryptophan. The D gene is left open where the match is weak. Expanded clones are given a class, and other clones once, few, many or no size at all.

.	TRBD1	TRBV6-6	TRBJ2-2	CATQTGGSAGELFF	TGTGCCACCCAGACAGGGGGGTCCGCCGGGGAGCTGTTTTTT
.	TRBD2	TRBV9	TRBJ2-1	CASSVDTSGSWNEQFF	TGTGCCAGCAGCGTAGACACTAGCGGAAGTTGGAATGAGCAGTTCTTC
few	TRBD1	TRBV2	TRBJ1-1	CASRQGGTEAFF	TGTGCCAGCAGACAGGGGGGGACTGAAGCTTTCTTT
.	.	TRBV6-1	TRBJ2-5	CASAATGLEETQYF	TGTGCCAGCGCCGCCACAGGGTTAGAAGAGACCCAGTACTTC
few	TRBD1	TRBV5-1	TRBJ1-1	CASSLQGPRTEAFF	TGCGCCAGCAGCTTACAGGGGCCGCGGACTGAAGCTTTCTTT
few	.	TRBV18	TRBJ2-7	CASSPLRADEQYF	TGTGCCAGCTCACCACTCAGGGCCGACGAGCAGTACTTC
few	TRBD2	TRBV5-6	TRBJ2-7	CASSLGGGRAYEQYF	TGTGCCAGCAGCTTGGGTGGCGGGAGGGCTTACGAGCAGTACTTC
few	.	TRBV16	TRBJ2-7	CASSQSQGSYEQYF	TGTGCCAGCAGCCAATCCCAGGGGTCCTACGAGCAGTACTTC
few	TRBD1	TRBV11-2	TRBJ2-1	CASSSRGQGSNEQFF	TGTGCCAGCAGCTCCCGGGGACAGGGAAGCAATGAGCAGTTCTTC
.	.	TRBV4-1	TRBJ1-1	CASAPSGARTEAFF	TGCGCCAGCGCACCTTCAGGGGCTAGGACTGAAGCTTTCTTT
.	.	TRBV7-8	TRBJ1-5	CASSSNDQPQHF	TGTGCCAGCAGCTCCAATGATCAGCCCCAGCATTTT
.	TRBD1	TRBV6-1	TRBJ1-2	CASSEPGTANYGYTF	TGTGCCAGCAGTGAACCCGGGACAGCTAACTATGGCTACACCTTC
few	TRBD2	TRBV29-1	TRBJ2-7	CSVSGTSRPSGRALPIYEQYF	TGCAGCGTGTCCGGGACCTCCCGTCCTAGCGGGAGGGCCTTACCCATCTACGAGCAGTACTTC
few	TRBD2	TRBV5-1	TRBJ2-2	CASSRHAGDLFTGELFF	TGCGCCAGCAGCCGCCACGCGGGAGATTTGTTCACCGGGGAGCTGTTTTTT
few	TRBD1	TRBV6-5	TRBJ1-2	CASSYSKGQGVGGYTF	TGTGCCAGCAGTTACTCGAAAGGACAGGGGGTTGGTGGCTACACCTTC
.	.	TRBV9	TRBJ2-3	CASSVTGSTDTQYF	TGTGCCAGCAGCGTCACAGGGAGCACAGATACGCAGTATTTT
.	TRBD2	TRBV28	TRBJ2-1	CASSFGLAGVEQFF	TGTGCCAGCAGTTTCGGACTAGCGGGTGTTGAGCAGTTCTTC
few	TRBD2	TRBV7-2	TRBJ2-3	CASSFLAGGPPDTKYF	TGTGCCAGCAGCTTCTTAGCGGGAGGGCCCCCAGATACGAAGTATTTC
.	.	TRBV27	TRBJ1-5	CASSLASSNQPQHF	TGTGCCAGCAGTTTGGCCTCTAGCAATCAGCCCCAGCATTTT
.	TRBD2	TRBV9	TRBJ2-1	CAGSPPLGGNEQFF	TGTGCCGGCAGCCCGCCCCTGGGGGGGAATGAGCAGTTCTTC
few	.	TRBV28	TRBJ1-1	CASTAQGNTEAFF	TGTGCCAGCACCGCACAGGGGAACACTGAAGCTTTCTTT
few	TRBD1	TRBV5-1	TRBJ1-1	CASSWGQMNTEAFF	TGCGCCAGCAGCTGGGGACAGATGAACACTGAAGCTTTCTTT